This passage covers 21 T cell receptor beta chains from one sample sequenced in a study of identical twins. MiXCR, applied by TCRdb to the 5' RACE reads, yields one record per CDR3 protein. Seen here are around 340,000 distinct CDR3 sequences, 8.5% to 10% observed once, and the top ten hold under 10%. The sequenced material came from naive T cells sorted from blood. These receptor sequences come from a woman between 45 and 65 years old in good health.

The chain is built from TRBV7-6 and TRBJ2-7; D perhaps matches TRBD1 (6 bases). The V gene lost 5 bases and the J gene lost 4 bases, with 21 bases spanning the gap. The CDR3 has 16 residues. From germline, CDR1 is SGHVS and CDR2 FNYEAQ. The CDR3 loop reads CASSGGNRERTYEQYF. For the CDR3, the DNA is TGTGCCAGCAGCGGGGGTAACAGGGAAAGGACGTACGAGCAGTACTTC.

CDR3 coding DNA: TGCGCCAGCAGCTTGGCTACAGGGTTGGGGCACACTGAAGCTTTCTTT. It encodes CASSLATGLGHTEAFF. The J gene is TRBJ1-1, the V gene TRBV5-1; a weak D match, TRBD1 (6 bases). Trimming took 0 bases from V and 3 from J, leaving 15 bases between them. Germline V gene sequence: CDR1 SGHRS, CDR2 YFSETQ. The CDR3 contains 16 residues.

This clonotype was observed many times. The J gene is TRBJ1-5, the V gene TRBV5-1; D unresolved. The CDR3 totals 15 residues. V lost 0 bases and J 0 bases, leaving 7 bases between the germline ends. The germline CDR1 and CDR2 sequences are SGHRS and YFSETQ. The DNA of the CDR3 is TGCGCCAGCAGCTTGGATGGGGATAGCAATCAGCCCCAGCATTTT. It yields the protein CASSLDGDSNQPQHF.

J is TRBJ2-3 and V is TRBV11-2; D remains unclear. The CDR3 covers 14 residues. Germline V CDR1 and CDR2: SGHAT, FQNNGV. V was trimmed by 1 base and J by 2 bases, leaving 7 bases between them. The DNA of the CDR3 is TGTGCCAGCAGCTTAGTCCCATTCACAGATACGCAGTATTTT. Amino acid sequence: CASSLVPFTDTQYF.

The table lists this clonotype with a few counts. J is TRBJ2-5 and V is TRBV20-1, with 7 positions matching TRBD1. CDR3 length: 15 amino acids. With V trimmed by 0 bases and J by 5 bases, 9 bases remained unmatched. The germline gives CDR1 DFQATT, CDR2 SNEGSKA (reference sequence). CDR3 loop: CSARDGGQSRETQYF. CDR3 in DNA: TGCAGTGCTAGAGATGGGGGACAGTCAAGGGAGACCCAGTACTTC.

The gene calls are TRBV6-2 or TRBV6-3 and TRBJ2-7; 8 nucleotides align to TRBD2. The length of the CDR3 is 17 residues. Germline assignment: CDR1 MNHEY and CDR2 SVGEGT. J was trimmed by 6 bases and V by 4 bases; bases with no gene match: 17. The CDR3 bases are TGTGCCAGCAGTTTCCATCCGGCGCAGCGGGAGAAGCGCGAGCAGTACTTC. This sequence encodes CASSFHPAQREKREQYF.

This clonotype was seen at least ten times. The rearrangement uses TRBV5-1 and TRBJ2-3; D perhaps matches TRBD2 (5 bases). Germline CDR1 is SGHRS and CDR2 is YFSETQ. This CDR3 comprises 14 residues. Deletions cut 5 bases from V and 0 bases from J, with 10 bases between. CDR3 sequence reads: CASRIGGSTDTQYF. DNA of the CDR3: TGCGCCAGCAGAATAGGAGGTAGCACAGATACGCAGTATTTT.

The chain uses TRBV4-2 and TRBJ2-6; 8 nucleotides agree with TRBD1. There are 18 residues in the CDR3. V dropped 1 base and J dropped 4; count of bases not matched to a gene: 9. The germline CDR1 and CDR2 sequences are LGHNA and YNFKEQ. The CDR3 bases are TGTGCCAGCAGCCAAGTATGGACAGGGCTAGCCGGGGCCAACGTCCTGACTTTC. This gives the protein CASSQVWTGLAGANVLTF.

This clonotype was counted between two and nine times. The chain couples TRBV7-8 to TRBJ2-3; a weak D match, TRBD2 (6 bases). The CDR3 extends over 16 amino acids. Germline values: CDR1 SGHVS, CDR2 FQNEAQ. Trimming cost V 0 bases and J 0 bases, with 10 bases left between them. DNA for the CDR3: TGTGCCAGCAGCTTAGCGCAAAGCGGGAGCACAGATACGCAGTATTTT. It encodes CASSLAQSGSTDTQYF.

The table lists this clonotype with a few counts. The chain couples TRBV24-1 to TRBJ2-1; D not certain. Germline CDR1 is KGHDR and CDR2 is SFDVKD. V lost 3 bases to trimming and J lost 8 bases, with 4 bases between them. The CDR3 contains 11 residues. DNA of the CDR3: TGTGCCACCAGTGATGGAGATGAGCAGTTCTTC. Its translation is CATSDGDEQFF.

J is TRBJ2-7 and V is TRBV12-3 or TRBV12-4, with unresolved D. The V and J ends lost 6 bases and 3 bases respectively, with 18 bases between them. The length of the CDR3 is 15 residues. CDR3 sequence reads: CASSSSGPTFYEQYF. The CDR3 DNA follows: TGTGCCAGCAGCTCGTCCGGACCGACGTTCTACGAGCAGTACTTC.

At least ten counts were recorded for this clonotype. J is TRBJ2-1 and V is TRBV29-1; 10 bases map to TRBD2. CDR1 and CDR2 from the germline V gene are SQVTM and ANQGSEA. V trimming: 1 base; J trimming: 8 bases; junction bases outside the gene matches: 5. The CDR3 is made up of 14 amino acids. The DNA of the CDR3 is TGCAGCGTTGAAGGAAGGCTAGCGGGAGATGAGCAGTTCTTC. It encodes CSVEGRLAGDEQFF.

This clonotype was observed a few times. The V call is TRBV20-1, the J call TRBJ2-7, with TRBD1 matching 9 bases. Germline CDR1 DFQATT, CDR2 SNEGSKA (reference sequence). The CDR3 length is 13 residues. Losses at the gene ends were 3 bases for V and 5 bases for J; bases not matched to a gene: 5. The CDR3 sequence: CSASGDRVHEQYF. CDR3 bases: TGCAGTGCTAGTGGGGACAGGGTCCACGAGCAGTACTTC.

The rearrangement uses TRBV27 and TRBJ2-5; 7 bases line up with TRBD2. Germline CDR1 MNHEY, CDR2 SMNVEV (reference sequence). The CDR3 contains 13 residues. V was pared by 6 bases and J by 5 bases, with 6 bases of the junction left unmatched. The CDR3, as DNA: TGTGCCAGCAGGCTCGGGGGGTATGAGACCCAGTACTTC. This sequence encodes CASRLGGYETQYF.

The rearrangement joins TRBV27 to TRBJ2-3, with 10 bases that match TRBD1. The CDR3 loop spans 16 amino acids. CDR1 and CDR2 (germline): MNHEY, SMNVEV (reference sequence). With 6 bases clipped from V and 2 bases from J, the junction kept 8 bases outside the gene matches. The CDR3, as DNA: TGTGCCAGCAGATCTCGGACAGGGGGACCCACAGATACGCAGTATTTT. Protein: CASRSRTGGPTDTQYF.

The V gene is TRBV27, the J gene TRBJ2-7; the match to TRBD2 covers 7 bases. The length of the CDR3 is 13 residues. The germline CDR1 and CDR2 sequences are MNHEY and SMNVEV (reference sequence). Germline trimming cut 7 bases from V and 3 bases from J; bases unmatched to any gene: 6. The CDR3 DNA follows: TGTGCCAGCAAACCCGGGACTAACTACGAGCAGTACTTC. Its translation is CASKPGTNYEQYF.

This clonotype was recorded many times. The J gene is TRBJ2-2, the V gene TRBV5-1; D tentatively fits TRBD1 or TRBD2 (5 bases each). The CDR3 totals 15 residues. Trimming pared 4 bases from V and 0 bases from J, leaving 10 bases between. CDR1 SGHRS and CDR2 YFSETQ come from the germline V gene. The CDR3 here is CASSLRDPNTGELFF. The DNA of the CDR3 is TGCGCCAGCAGCCTCCGGGACCCGAACACCGGGGAGCTGTTTTTT.

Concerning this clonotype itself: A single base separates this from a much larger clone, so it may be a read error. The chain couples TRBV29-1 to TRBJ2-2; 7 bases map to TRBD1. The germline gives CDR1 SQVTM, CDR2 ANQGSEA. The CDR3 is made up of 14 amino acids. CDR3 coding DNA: TGCGGCGCCCAAAGACAGGGCAGCCCCGGGGAGCTGTTTTTT. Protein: CGAQRQGSPGELFF.

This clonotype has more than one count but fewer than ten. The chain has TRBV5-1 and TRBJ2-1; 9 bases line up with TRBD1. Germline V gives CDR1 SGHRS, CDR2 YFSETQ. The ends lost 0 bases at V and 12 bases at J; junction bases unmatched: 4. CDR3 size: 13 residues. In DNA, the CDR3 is TGCGCCAGCAGCTTGGGGCCGGACAGGGGGCAGTTCTTC. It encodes CASSLGPDRGQFF. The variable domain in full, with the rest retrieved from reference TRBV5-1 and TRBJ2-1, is KAGVTQTPRYLIKTRGQQVTLSCSPISGHRSVSWYQQTPGQGLQFLFEYFSETQRNKGNFPGRFSGRQFSNSRSEMNVSTLELGDSALYLCASSLGPDRGQFFGPGTRLTVL.

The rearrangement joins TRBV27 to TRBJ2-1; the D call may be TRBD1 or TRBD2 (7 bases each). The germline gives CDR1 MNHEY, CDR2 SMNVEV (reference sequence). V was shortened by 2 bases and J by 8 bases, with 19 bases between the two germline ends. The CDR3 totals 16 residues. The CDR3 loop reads CASSLETGRAQDEQFF. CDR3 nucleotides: TGTGCCAGCAGTTTAGAGACAGGGAGGGCTCAAGATGAGCAGTTCTTC.

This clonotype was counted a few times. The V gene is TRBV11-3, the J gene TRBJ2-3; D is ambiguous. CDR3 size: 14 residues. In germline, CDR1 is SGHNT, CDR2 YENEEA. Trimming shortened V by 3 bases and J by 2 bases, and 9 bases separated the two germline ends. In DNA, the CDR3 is TGTGCCAGCAGCTTGCAAGAGGACACAGATACGCAGTATTTT. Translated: CASSLQEDTDTQYF. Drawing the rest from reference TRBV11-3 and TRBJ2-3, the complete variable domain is EAGVVQSPRYKIIEKKQPVAFWCNPISGHNTLYWYLQNLGQGPELLIRYENEEAVDDSQLPKDRFSAERLKGVDSTLKIQPAELGDSAVYLCASSLQEDTDTQYFGPGTRLTVL.